This TCR beta chain came from a study of glioma-infiltrating T cells. Study-level findings and limits: Tissue-blood divergence was below expectation in non-neoplastic patients, above in gliomas. Tissue and blood shared very few CDR3 sequences.

Germline loops: CDR1 SEHNR, CDR2 FQNEAQ (reference sequence). This CDR3 is built from 14 residues. V was pared by 5 bases and J by 6 bases, with 16 bases between. This clonotype appeared many times. Its target is unknown. Using RNA template, CDR3s of TCR alpha and beta were amplified with iRepertoire arm-PCR. Input was about 100-450 ng of tissue mRNA or PBMC total RNA. TCRdb passed the multiplex PCR reads through MiXCR, listing each CDR3 protein once. The sample records some 190,000 distinct CDR3 sequences, about 32% being singletons. The clonotype was recovered from a human donor with low-grade glioma or glioblastoma, undergoing nonglioma brain surgery, or in good health (not recorded which). J is TRBJ1-2 and V is TRBV7-9; perhaps TRBD1 as D (5 bases). The sequenced sample was glioma tissue, nonneoplastic brain tissue, or PBMCs (not recorded which). The CDR3 DNA reads TGTGCCAGCAGCCCAAATGGCCGAGGGGATGGCTACACCTTC. It encodes CASSPNGRGDGYTF.